One sample yielded the 10 T cell receptor beta chains listed below, sequenced in a study of Graves' ophthalmopathy and Graves' hyperthyroidism. Investigators amplified TCR beta CDR3 regions from RNA transcripts. First-round RT-PCR relied on HTBI primers, and a second-round multiplex PCR came next. In TCRdb, the multiplex PCR reads were re-called with MiXCR into one record per CDR3 protein. This sample has about 740,000 distinct CDR3 sequences, with 40% found just once. Sequencing was carried out using peripheral blood. Receptor source: an adult man with Graves' ophthalmopathy.

This clonotype came up many times. The CDR3 spells CSARGGLNTEAFF. CDR3 DNA: TGCAGTGCTAGGGGGGGACTGAACACTGAAGCTTTCTTT. The chain combines TRBV20-1 with TRBJ1-1, with a weak D call TRBD1 (5 bases). The CDR3 consists of 13 residues. Trimming took off 3 bases at V and 0 bases at J, with 8 bases between the two ends. Germline loops: CDR1 DFQATT, CDR2 SNEGSKA (reference sequence).

There are many counts of this clonotype. This chain uses TRBV29-1 with TRBJ1-1; perhaps TRBD1 as D (6 bases). The germline V gene has CDR1 SQVTM and CDR2 ANQGSEA. V was clipped by 1 base and J by 5 bases, with 11 bases between them. This CDR3 is built from 13 residues. The CDR3 is CSVEVGRGTEAFF. DNA for the CDR3: TGCAGCGTTGAAGTGGGGAGGGGGACTGAAGCTTTCTTT.

This clonotype was seen only a few times. This rearrangement joins TRBV7-9 to TRBJ2-7, with 8 bases aligning to TRBD2. Germline V lookup: CDR1 SEHNR, CDR2 FQNEAQ (reference sequence). V dropped 3 bases and J dropped 0; count of bases not matched to a gene: 7. The CDR3 spans 16 residues. The CDR3: CASSFGSGTTSYEQYF. For the CDR3, the DNA is TGTGCCAGCAGCTTTGGTAGCGGGACAACCTCCTACGAGCAGTACTTC.

This clonotype was counted many times. V and J are TRBV29-1 and TRBJ2-5, with D hard to call. CDR1 is SQVTM and CDR2 is ANQGSEA in the germline V gene. The ends were cut back, 3 bases at V and 5 bases at J, with 1 base in the middle. CDR3 length equals 9 residues. The CDR3 spells CSVEETQYF. The CDR3 bases are TGCAGCGTTGAGGAGACCCAGTACTTC.

There are many counts of this clonotype. The V gene is TRBV24-1, the J gene TRBJ1-2; 10 bases agree with TRBD1. V shed 7 bases, J shed 7 bases, and the junction held 11 bases outside the gene matches. Germline V gives CDR1 KGHDR, CDR2 SFDVKD. The CDR3 consists of 15 residues. Written as DNA, the CDR3 is TGTGCCACCAGCGCCGGGACAGGGGCGCTCAGTGGCTACACCTTC. Encoded protein: CATSAGTGALSGYTF.

The chain carries TRBV9 and TRBJ1-5; possibly TRBD1 for D (5 bases). Germline CDR1 is SGDLS and CDR2 is YYNGEE. V lost 4 bases, J lost 1 base, and 9 bases lay in between. There are 14 residues in the CDR3. The CDR3 reads CASSQTVSNQPQHF. DNA for the CDR3: TGTGCCAGCAGCCAGACAGTCAGCAATCAGCCCCAGCATTTT.

In its sample, this clonotype was seen many times. The chain links TRBV29-1 to TRBJ2-7, with D hard to call. Trimming left V 2 bases short and J 5 bases short, with 7 bases between. The CDR3 runs to 11 residues. The V gene's germline CDR1 is SQVTM and CDR2 ANQGSEA. This chain's CDR3 is CSVEIIHEQYF. Here the CDR3 DNA reads TGCAGCGTTGAAATAATCCACGAGCAGTACTTC.

This clonotype was observed at least ten times. The rearrangement uses TRBV2 and TRBJ1-6, with D possibly TRBD1 on 6 matching bases. The V gene lost 7 bases and the J gene lost 5 bases, with 15 bases spanning the gap. The CDR3 totals 15 residues. The germline V gene has CDR1 SNHLY and CDR2 FYNNEI. The CDR3 region is CASTQSGTNNSPLHF. The DNA of the CDR3 is TGTGCCAGCACCCAGTCCGGGACAAATAATTCACCCCTCCACTTT. Together with reference TRBV2 and TRBJ1-6, the CDR3 gives the full variable domain: EPEVTQTPSHQVTQMGQEVILRCVPISNHLYFYWYRQILGQKVEFLVSFYNNEISEKSEIFDDQFSVERPDGSNFTLKIRSTKLEDSAMYFCASTQSGTNNSPLHFGNGTRLTVT.

This clonotype was observed a few times. V and J are TRBV12-3 or TRBV12-4 and TRBJ2-7; no clear D gene. The germline V and J ends were trimmed by 3 bases and 5 bases, with 11 bases remaining between them. The CDR3 spans 13 residues. The CDR3 sequence: CASSFGPRDEQYF. The CDR3 DNA follows: TGTGCCAGCAGTTTCGGACCCCGTGACGAGCAGTACTTC.

V usage is TRBV15 and J usage is TRBJ1-4; no definite D call. Germline CDR1 and CDR2: LNHNV and YYDKDF (reference sequence). The CDR3 runs to 12 residues. V was pared by 9 bases and J by 4 bases, with 9 bases between. DNA of the CDR3: TGTGCCACGAAGGGCCTTAATGAAAAACTGTTTTTT. Translated: CATKGLNEKLFF.